Presented here are 23 T cell receptor beta chains from one specimen sequenced in a study of shared clonotypes between healthy human individuals. Libraries were prepared by immunoSEQ multiplex PCR; TCRdb keeps only in-frame clonotypes and omits some of them. The data hold 2 million to 2.5 million clones, with roughly 93% observed a single time. The sequencing sample was made of naive CD4+ T cells from PBMCs. Subset indicated: CD45RA+ positively selected. Every receptor here comes from a man aged 18 to 35 in good health. Some clones in this sample may be carry-over from other donors' samples.

CDR3 amino acids: CASSLSENTDTQYF. As DNA, the CDR3 is TGCGCCAGCAGCTTGAGCGAAAACACAGATACGCAGTATTTT. J is TRBJ2-3 and V is TRBV5-1; D unresolved. There are 14 residues in the CDR3. Germline CDR1 reads SGHRS; CDR2 reads YFSETQ. V was shortened by 1 base and J by 2 bases, with 8 bases between the two germline ends.

The chain carries TRBV5-4 and TRBJ1-6; D is perhaps TRBD1 (6 bases). Germline CDR1 reads SGHNT; CDR2 reads YYREEE (reference sequence). Trimming took off 4 bases at V and 8 bases at J, with 10 bases between the two ends. There are 13 residues in the CDR3. The CDR3 is CASSLRTDSPLHF. In DNA, the CDR3 is TGTGCCAGCAGCCTAAGGACAGATTCACCCCTCCACTTT.

A note on this clone: At the DNA level, this CDR3 is encoded by other sequences in the same sample as well. This sequence joins TRBV18 and TRBJ2-1; 14 nucleotides agree with TRBD2. J lost 6 bases, V lost 2 bases, and 0 bases had no gene match. CDR3 length: 15 residues. Germline CDR1 KGHSH, CDR2 LQKENI. The CDR3 loop is CASSPGLAGGNEQFF. The CDR3 DNA is TGTGCCAGCTCACCAGGACTAGCGGGAGGCAATGAGCAGTTCTTC.

The V call is TRBV28, the J call TRBJ2-1; perhaps D is TRBD1 or TRBD2 (5 bases each). This CDR3 is 14 amino acids long. V dropped 8 bases and J dropped 1 base, with 12 bases sitting between them. Germline CDR1 is MDHEN and CDR2 is SYDVKM. The CDR3: CASGTGKSYNEQFF. The CDR3 DNA follows: TGTGCCAGCGGGACGGGTAAATCCTACAATGAGCAGTTCTTC. The full variable domain, rest sourced from reference TRBV28 and TRBJ2-1, is DVKVTQSSRYLVKRTGEKVFLECVQDMDHENMFWYRQDPGLGLRLIYFSYDVKMKEKGDIPEGYSVSREKKERFSLILESASTNQTSMYLCASGTGKSYNEQFFGPGTRLTVL.

This chain connects TRBV5-6 to TRBJ2-1, with 8 bases lining up with TRBD2. In germline, CDR1 is SGHDT, CDR2 YYEEEE. CDR3 length: 17 residues. J was trimmed by 5 bases and V by 4 bases; bases with no gene match: 14. The CDR3 coding sequence is TGTGCCAGCAGCCCTAGGCGAACTAGCGGAGTCCACAATGAGCAGTTCTTC. This encodes CASSPRRTSGVHNEQFF.

As for this clone: This same CDR3 is encoded by further DNA sequences in the sample. CDR3 DNA sequence: TGTGCCATCCGAGAAGACAATCAGCCCCAGCATTTT. This gives the protein CAIREDNQPQHF. The chain employs TRBV10-3 and TRBJ1-5; D is unclear. The CDR3 length is 12 residues. Per germline, CDR1 ENHRY and CDR2 SYGVKD. V was clipped by 8 bases and J by 3 bases, with 8 bases between them.

This chain uses TRBV9 with TRBJ2-2, with TRBD2 identical over 12 bases. V was pared by 4 bases and J by 6 bases, with 4 bases of the junction left unmatched. Germline CDR1 reads SGDLS; CDR2 reads YYNGEE. CDR3 size: 15 residues. CDR3 sequence reads: CASSPRTSGAGELFF. The CDR3 DNA sequence: TGTGCCAGCAGCCCGCGGACTAGCGGGGCCGGGGAGCTGTTTTTT.

The rearrangement joins TRBV5-1 to TRBJ2-1; 7 positions match TRBD1. The V gene end was trimmed by 3 bases and the J gene end by 4 bases; junction bases not matched to a gene: 7. Germline-derived CDR1 and CDR2 are SGHRS and YFSETQ. The CDR3 sequence is 15 residues long. The CDR3 DNA is TGCGCCAGCAGCTCACAGGGACAGCTATACAATGAGCAGTTCTTC. Translating it yields CASSSQGQLYNEQFF.

The rearrangement uses TRBV5-1 and TRBJ2-3; 11 bases fit TRBD2. The CDR3 loop spans 16 amino acids. The junction had 7 bases not matched to a gene; V was cut back by 3 bases and J by 4 bases. CDR1 is SGHRS, CDR2 YFSETQ, per germline. The CDR3: CASSSLAGGLPDTQYF. The DNA of the CDR3 is TGCGCCAGCAGCTCATTAGCGGGAGGGCTACCAGATACGCAGTATTTT.

Concerning this clone itself: The same CDR3 also results from other DNA sequences found in this sample. The chain is built from TRBV7-2 and TRBJ2-5; TRBD1 agrees at 9 bases. J gave up 2 bases and V 6 bases, and 4 bases lay outside the gene matches. Germline V gives CDR1 SGHTA, CDR2 FQGNSA. The CDR3 contains 14 residues. CDR3 loop: CASSRDRGQETQYF. The CDR3 DNA reads as TGTGCCAGCAGTCGAGACAGGGGGCAAGAGACCCAGTACTTC.

The chain combines TRBV6-1 with TRBJ2-3; D unresolved. There are 15 residues in the CDR3. Germline CDR1 is MNHNS and CDR2 is SASEGT. The ends were cut back, 7 bases at V and 5 bases at J, with 19 bases in the middle. CDR3 nucleotides: TGTGCCAGCATTTTCCGGGCCGCTCTCGGAGATACGCAGTATTTT. Its protein is CASIFRAALGDTQYF.

In the case of this clone: The same CDR3 arises from other DNA sequences in this sample as well. This chain connects TRBV5-1 to TRBJ1-1; D is unresolved. The CDR3 spans 14 residues. V lost 1 base and J 4 bases, leaving 11 bases between the germline ends. Germline V gives CDR1 SGHRS, CDR2 YFSETQ. The CDR3 loop reads CASSLPGLGTEAFF. For the CDR3, the DNA is TGCGCCAGCAGCTTGCCGGGGTTGGGCACTGAAGCTTTCTTT.

About this clone: Other DNA sequences from this sample encode an identical CDR3 as well. The chain has TRBV7-2 and TRBJ2-1; the D gene is possibly TRBD1 (6 bases). CDR1 and CDR2 from the germline V gene are SGHTA and FQGNSA. CDR3 size: 13 residues. V lost 1 base and J lost 7, with 8 bases in between. The CDR3 protein is CASSLERGNEQFF. The CDR3 DNA sequence: TGTGCCAGCAGCTTAGAGAGGGGGAATGAGCAGTTCTTC.

The table lists this clone with a count of one. The chain has TRBV14 and TRBJ2-2; D is ambiguous. Trimming took off 5 bases at V and 7 bases at J, with 26 bases between the two ends. The length of the CDR3 is 18 residues. CDR1 and CDR2 (germline): SGHDN, FVKESK. The CDR3 reads CASSFRRAANLGIGELFF. The CDR3, as DNA: TGTGCCAGCAGCTTCCGACGGGCCGCCAACCTCGGTATCGGGGAGCTGTTTTTT.

The chain links TRBV5-1 to TRBJ2-7, with 7 nucleotides matching TRBD1. There are 15 residues in the CDR3. The V gene's germline CDR1 is SGHRS and CDR2 YFSETQ. V trimming: 4 bases; J trimming: 1 base; junction bases outside the gene matches: 8. CDR3: CASSVDRLVSYEQYF. The DNA for the CDR3 is TGCGCCAGCAGCGTGGACAGGCTAGTTTCCTACGAGCAGTACTTC.

This clone was seen only once. The V gene is TRBV14, the J gene TRBJ2-7, with no clear D. The CDR3 contains 12 residues. V shed 3 bases and J shed 7 bases, with 10 bases lying between them. Looked up from germline, CDR1 is SGHDN and CDR2 is FVKESK. In DNA, the CDR3 is TGTGCCAGCAGCCAGTCCCTTGAGGAGCAGTACTTC. Translated: CASSQSLEEQYF.

This clone was seen just once. This CDR3 is CASSLADDYEQYF. The DNA for the CDR3 is TGTGCCAGCAGCTTAGCCGACGACTACGAGCAGTACTTC. The chain has TRBV11-2 and TRBJ2-7; D not certain. Between the trimmed V and J ends, which lost 1 base and 3 bases, there was a span of 7 bases. Per the germline V gene, CDR1 is SGHAT and CDR2 is FQNNGV. CDR3 size: 13 residues.

The rearrangement links TRBV28 to TRBJ1-2, with 10 bases aligning to TRBD1. CDR3 length equals 14 residues. Looked up from germline, CDR1 is MDHEN and CDR2 is SYDVKM. Trimming took 5 bases from V and 10 from J; bases not matched to a gene: 10. CDR3: CASSPTTGGKDYTF. DNA for the CDR3: TGTGCCAGCAGTCCTACGACAGGGGGCAAAGACTACACCTTC.

The chain uses TRBV28 and TRBJ1-3; no firm D call. V lost 5 bases and J lost 0, with 11 bases in between. The CDR3 is made up of 15 amino acids. The germline CDR1 and CDR2 sequences are MDHEN and SYDVKM. CDR3 nucleotide sequence: TGTGCCAGCAGTCCATTCCGTCGCTCTGGAAACACCATATATTTT. Amino acid sequence: CASSPFRRSGNTIYF.

The chain has TRBV27 and TRBJ1-4; tentatively, D is TRBD1 (6 bases). The V and J ends lost 11 bases and 8 bases respectively, with 30 bases between them. CDR1 and CDR2 (germline): MNHEY, SMNVEV (reference sequence). CDR3 length: 17 residues. The DNA of the CDR3 is TGTGCCGATACACGTCAGGGCAGGGGCCTTAGGGACGAAAAACTGTTTTTT. It is translated as CADTRQGRGLRDEKLFF. Together with reference TRBV27 and TRBJ1-4, the CDR3 gives the full variable domain: EAQVTQNPRYLITVTGKKLTVTCSQNMNHEYMSWYRQDPGLGLRQIYYSMNVEVTDKGDVPEGYKVSRKEKRNFPLILESPSPNQTSLYFCADTRQGRGLRDEKLFFGSGTQLSVL.

V and J are TRBV29-1 and TRBJ1-4; 9 bases align to TRBD1. Germline CDR1 SQVTM, CDR2 ANQGSEA. The CDR3 contains 16 residues. J lost 8 bases, V lost 1 base, and 11 bases had no gene match. The CDR3 DNA reads as TGCAGCGTTGAAGTACCCGCGGGACAGGGCGACGAAAAACTGTTTTTT. It codes for CSVEVPAGQGDEKLFF.

This clone was recorded only once. The chain has TRBV5-4 and TRBJ2-3; 8 nucleotides agree with TRBD2. CDR3 length: 16 residues. From germline, CDR1 is SGHNT and CDR2 YYREEE (reference sequence). The trim removed 0 bases at V and 4 bases at J, leaving 7 bases unmatched. The CDR3 DNA is TGTGCCAGCAGCTTGGGAGCGGGAGCCGGCCCAGATACGCAGTATTTT. The encoded protein is CASSLGAGAGPDTQYF.

The chain is built from TRBV5-8 and TRBJ2-1; 11 bases map to TRBD2. CDR1 and CDR2 from the germline V gene are SGHTS and YDEGEE. There are 16 residues in the CDR3. With V trimmed by 4 bases and J by 1 base, 4 bases remained unmatched. CDR3 residues: CASSPGLAVSYNEQFF. The DNA of the CDR3 is TGTGCCAGCAGCCCGGGACTAGCGGTGTCCTACAATGAGCAGTTCTTC.